This T cell receptor (beta chain) was sequenced during a study of cytomegalovirus exposure and HLA in healthy donors. Study results and limitations: Among TCR beta chains, those listed as cytomegalovirus-associated numbered about 160.

CDR1 and CDR2 (germline): SGHNT, YYREEE (reference sequence). V lost 3 bases and J lost 7; bases outside the gene matches: 3. CDR3 length: 12 amino acids. The repertoire was sequenced with immunoSEQ multiplex PCR; TCRdb's copy has only in-frame clones and lacks some. The table has tens of thousands of clones, roughly 92% seen once. To note about this clone: As yet, its antigen is unknown.

This chain uses TRBV5-4 with TRBJ1-1, with 7 bases identical to TRBD1. The clonotype was recovered from a woman aged 30 to 39 in good health and CMV-seropositive. Specimen: PBMCs. The CDR3 sequence: CASSWRQGEAFF. The CDR3 coding sequence is TGTGCCAGCAGCTGGAGACAGGGTGAAGCTTTCTTT.